Presented here are 22 T cell receptor beta chains from one specimen sequenced in a study of blood T cell repertoires in COVID-19. Sequencing used immunoSEQ multiplex PCR; TCRdb keeps in-frame clones, though not all of them. Altogether 330,000 or so clones are present, more than 75% being singletons, with the ten largest covering 1.5% to 2%. The sequenced material came from PBMCs or T cells enriched from blood (not recorded which). The origin of the receptors is a man between 40 and 49 years old in a cohort exposed to, infected with or recovered from COVID-19 (not recorded which).

The genes are TRBV9 and TRBJ1-4; 9 bases fit TRBD1. After removal of 0 bases from V and 3 bases from J, the junction contained 3 bases not matched to a gene. The germline V gene encodes CDR1 SGDLS and CDR2 YYNGEE. CDR3 length: 16 amino acids. The CDR3 reads CASSVGTGAPNEKLFF. CDR3 nucleotides: TGTGCCAGCAGCGTAGGGACAGGGGCCCCTAATGAAAAACTGTTTTTT.

The chain links TRBV11-2 to TRBJ2-7, with D perhaps TRBD1 (6 bases). With 1 base removed from V and 0 bases from J, the gap between germline ends came to 10 bases. Germline-derived CDR1 and CDR2 are SGHAT and FQNNGV. The CDR3 sequence is 15 residues long. The CDR3 nucleotides are TGTGCCAGCAGCTTAGGACAGGTCGGCTCCTACGAGCAGTACTTC. Protein sequence: CASSLGQVGSYEQYF.

The genes are TRBV5-6 and TRBJ1-3, with D perhaps matching TRBD1 (5 bases). V lost 2 bases and J lost 0, with 9 bases in between. The CDR3 length is 15 residues. Germline values: CDR1 SGHDT, CDR2 YYEEEE. The CDR3 DNA sequence: TGTGCCAGCAGCTTAGCAGGGATCTCTGGAAACACCATATATTTT. It yields the protein CASSLAGISGNTIYF.

The rearrangement joins TRBV24-1 to TRBJ2-3; unclear D gene. The germline gives CDR1 KGHDR, CDR2 SFDVKD. The V and J ends lost 5 bases and 2 bases respectively, with 10 bases between them. CDR3 size: 14 residues. CDR3 coding DNA: TGTGCCACCAGTGGGTACCGACTCACAGATACGCAGTATTTT. Encoded protein: CATSGYRLTDTQYF.

V gene TRBV25-1 combines with J gene TRBJ2-1, with TRBD2 matching 9 bases. The CDR3 length is 15 residues. From germline, CDR1 is MGHDK and CDR2 SYGVNS. Trimming cost V 7 bases and J 8 bases; bases outside gene matches: 12. CDR3 bases: TGTGCCAGCAAGAGCAAAGCGGGAGGTCGTCATGAGCAGTTCTTC. It codes for CASKSKAGGRHEQFF.

The V and J genes are TRBV5-1 and TRBJ2-5, with 12 positions matching TRBD1. Germline V CDR1 and CDR2: SGHRS, YFSETQ. J lost 5 bases, V lost 3 bases, and 5 bases had no gene match. This CDR3 spans 15 amino acids. CDR3: CASSSGQGARETQYF. In nucleotides, the CDR3 is TGCGCCAGCAGCTCGGGACAGGGGGCGCGGGAGACCCAGTACTTC.

This rearrangement joins TRBV2 to TRBJ1-5; TRBD1 matches at 8 bases. Germline V CDR1 and CDR2: SNHLY, FYNNEI. The CDR3 is 16 amino acids. V trimming: 4 bases; J trimming: 2 bases; junction bases outside the gene matches: 7. DNA of the CDR3: TGTGCCAGCAGTGCTATAGACAGGGGTGGCAATCAGCCCCAGCATTTT. It encodes CASSAIDRGGNQPQHF.

V usage is TRBV28 and J usage is TRBJ1-5; D unclear. This CDR3 has 12 amino acids. In germline, CDR1 is MDHEN, CDR2 SYDVKM. V was clipped by 6 bases and J by 7 bases, with 10 bases between them. CDR3 in amino acids: CASRLTGQPQHF. CDR3 in DNA: TGTGCCAGCAGGTTGACCGGGCAGCCCCAGCATTTT.

The chain has TRBV7-2 and TRBJ2-7; 12 bases match TRBD2. Germline CDR1 SGHTA, CDR2 FQGNSA. This CDR3 is built from 16 residues. V trimming: 4 bases; J trimming: 2 bases; junction bases outside the gene matches: 6. The CDR3 DNA reads TGTGCCAGCAGCTCTCCCTCTAGCGGGAGGGCCTACGAGCAGTACTTC. This sequence encodes CASSSPSSGRAYEQYF.

The rearrangement uses TRBV13 and TRBJ2-5; 7 nucleotides agree with TRBD1. This CDR3 contains 16 residues. Trimming removed 2 bases from V and 1 base from J; junction bases left unmatched: 7. CDR1 PRHDT and CDR2 FYEKMQ come from the germline V gene (reference sequence). In DNA, the CDR3 is TGTGCCAGCAGCTTAACGGGCAGGGGGTTCCAAGAGACCCAGTACTTC. Translation gives CASSLTGRGFQETQYF.

The J gene is TRBJ2-7, the V gene TRBV5-1; D is perhaps TRBD1 (7 bases). Looked up from germline, CDR1 is SGHRS and CDR2 is YFSETQ. CDR3 size: 13 residues. The V end lost 4 bases, the J end lost 6 bases, and 14 bases lay between the germline ends. CDR3 sequence (DNA): TGCGCCAGCAGCGTCAGGGGGGTTAGCGAGCAGTACTTC. This translates into CASSVRGVSEQYF.

This clone was seen a handful of times. V usage is TRBV28 and J usage is TRBJ2-1; 9 nucleotides match TRBD2. Germline V gene data show CDR1 as MDHEN and CDR2 as SYDVKM. The V and J ends lost 7 bases and 7 bases, in that order; junction bases with no gene match: 14. This CDR3 is built from 16 residues. The CDR3 protein is CASNSGSGRVRNEQFF. CDR3 DNA sequence: TGTGCCAGCAATTCGGGTAGCGGGAGAGTCAGGAATGAGCAGTTCTTC. The entire variable domain, with the rest obtained from reference TRBV28 and TRBJ2-1, is as follows: DVKVTQSSRYLVKRTGEKVFLECVQDMDHENMFWYRQDPGLGLRLIYFSYDVKMKEKGDIPEGYSVSREKKERFSLILESASTNQTSMYLCASNSGSGRVRNEQFFGPGTRLTVL.

J is TRBJ1-2 and V is TRBV2, with no clear D. Trimming shortened V by 1 base and J by 7 bases, and 4 bases separated the two germline ends. The germline gives CDR1 SNHLY, CDR2 FYNNEI. This CDR3 region has 11 residues. The CDR3 here is CASSEDIGYTF. The CDR3 DNA follows: TGTGCCAGCAGTGAAGATATTGGCTACACCTTC.

The CDR3 loop is CASSRGQGGTEAFF. CDR3 sequence (DNA): TGTGCCAGCAGCCGCGGACAGGGAGGCACTGAAGCTTTCTTT. The chain combines TRBV7-9 with TRBJ1-1; 8 bases match TRBD1. V dropped 5 bases and J dropped 4; count of bases not matched to a gene: 6. CDR1 and CDR2 from the germline V gene are SEHNR and FQNEAQ (reference sequence). This CDR3 is 14 amino acids long.

The DNA of the CDR3 is TGTGCCAGCAGCCCTTCGGGAAGGGCCTCGAACACCGGGGAGCTGTTTTTT. Its translation is CASSPSGRASNTGELFF. The V call is TRBV5-4, the J call TRBJ2-2, with TRBD2 as a possible D gene (5 bases). This CDR3 spans 17 amino acids. Trimming shortened V by 4 bases and J by 0 bases, and 16 bases separated the two germline ends. Per the germline V gene, CDR1 is SGHNT and CDR2 is YYREEE (reference sequence). The full variable domain, its missing parts supplied by reference TRBV5-4 and TRBJ2-2, is ETGVTQSPTHLIKTRGQQVTLRCSSQSGHNTVSWYQQALGQGPQFIFQYYREEENGRGNFPPRFSGLQFPNYSSELNVNALELDDSALYLCASSPSGRASNTGELFFGEGSRLTVL.

The chain links TRBV15 to TRBJ2-7; TRBD2 matches at 7 bases. V shed 5 bases, J shed 1 base, and the junction held 8 bases outside the gene matches. The CDR3 length is 15 residues. Germline V gene lookup returns CDR1 LNHNV and CDR2 YYDKDF (reference sequence). CDR3 DNA: TGTGCCACCAGCGTTGGGAGCGGGGAATCCTACGAGCAGTACTTC. Translated: CATSVGSGESYEQYF.

In its sample, this clone was seen once. This sequence joins TRBV30 and TRBJ1-4, with 9 bases fitting TRBD1. This CDR3 is 14 amino acids long. V trimming: 4 bases; J trimming: 8 bases; junction bases outside the gene matches: 8. Germline V CDR1 and CDR2: GTSNPN, SVGIG (reference sequence). The CDR3 DNA reads TGTGCCTGGACCAACCGACAGGGGGGCGAAAAACTGTTTTTT. It translates to CAWTNRQGGEKLFF.

On this clone: Other DNA variants within this sample encode the same CDR3. V usage is TRBV3-1 (or the pseudogene TRBV3-2) and J usage is TRBJ1-2, with 7 bases that match TRBD1. CDR3 length: 14 amino acids. V gave up 0 bases and J gave up 6 bases; unmatched junction bases: 4. Germline lookup yields CDR1 LGHDT and CDR2 YNNKEL (reference sequence). The CDR3 DNA sequence: TGTGCCAGCAGCCAAGATGCAGGGGGTAATGGCTACACCTTC. Amino acids: CASSQDAGGNGYTF.

This chain uses TRBV7-2 with TRBJ2-7; 9 bases fit TRBD1. Trimming removed 3 bases from V and 2 bases from J; junction bases left unmatched: 2. CDR3 length: 14 amino acids. The germline gives CDR1 SGHTA, CDR2 FQGNSA. The CDR3 protein is CASSFGTGTYEQYF. CDR3 bases: TGTGCCAGCAGCTTTGGGACAGGGACCTACGAGCAGTACTTC.

The chain recombines TRBV4-1 with TRBJ1-4, with a tentative D call TRBD1 (5 bases). This CDR3 contains 16 residues. V was shortened by 1 base and J by 0 bases, with 9 bases between the two germline ends. Germline assignment: CDR1 MGHRA and CDR2 YSYEKL. The CDR3 bases are TGCGCCAGCAGCCAAGGGCCGGGGGCAACTAATGAAAAACTGTTTTTT. It codes for CASSQGPGATNEKLFF.

The chain uses TRBV19 and TRBJ1-5; no firm D call. Germline V lookup: CDR1 LNHDA, CDR2 SQIVND (reference sequence). The germline V and J ends were trimmed by 2 bases and 5 bases, with 4 bases remaining between them. The CDR3 loop spans 12 amino acids. The CDR3 loop reads CASSIRDQPQHF. Written as DNA, the CDR3 is TGTGCCAGTAGTATAAGAGATCAGCCCCAGCATTTT.

This clone showed up just once. The rearrangement links TRBV7-8 to TRBJ2-7; the D gene is possibly TRBD1 (6 bases). The CDR3 is 13 amino acids. The ends were cut back, 5 bases at V and 4 bases at J, with 12 bases in the middle. The V gene's germline CDR1 is SGHVS and CDR2 FQNEAQ. Here the CDR3 reads CASSTRGIYEQYF. Written as DNA, the CDR3 is TGTGCCAGCAGCACGAGGGGGATTTACGAGCAGTACTTC.